This T cell receptor (beta chain) was captured in a study of CD8+CD57+ T cells in acquired aplastic anemia (dated by TCRdb to 2016 to 2019). With regard to the full study: A mean of around 3 ug of DNA, ranging from about 0.17 to 30 ug, was extracted from sorted CD4+ and CD8+ cells. A CD8+CD57+ expansion meant a frequency higher than the mean frequency seen in healthy subjects.

On this clonotype itself: No antigen is known for it. No much larger clone is present one base from it, and per-base qualities are unavailable.

What the authors observed across the whole study: Patients and healthy controls showed no significant difference in CD8+ Simpson's diversity (P=0.060). Around 27 CD8+ CDR3 sequences were found to be shared between patients and controls, but these sequences appeared to be highly expressed in patients and within the immunodominant clones of the patients.

CDR1 and CDR2, per the germline V gene, are SGHTA and FQGNSA. After removal of 6 bases from V and 8 bases from J, the junction retains 13 bases not matched to a gene. The CDR3 runs 16 residues from the cysteine to the phenylalanine. Of all the DNA, just the CDR3 is kept, 48 bases in frame from base 1. Patients chosen for sequencing had shown expansion of CD8+CD57+ cells by flow cytometry. Every patient had severe acquired aplastic anemia, diagnosed using the International Study of Aplastic Anemia and Agranulocytosis and Camitta criteria. No therapy had been received by the patients at the time of blood sampling. The study deep-sequenced TCR repertoires of sorted CD4+ and CD8+ blood T cells from severe aplastic anemia patients and healthy subjects. Patients were enrolled in the USA under clinicaltrials.gov protocols 00001620, 01623167, 00001397, 00071045, 00081523 and 00961064. Ficoll-Paque density gradient centrifugation was used to isolate peripheral blood mononuclear cells. Before DNA extraction, CD4+ and CD8+ T cells were sorted by FACS or by magnetic beads.

TCR beta VDJ combination and CDR3 sequence profiling used genomic DNA as the template. An Illumina HiSeq 2000 was used for TCR repertoire sequencing. As for how the authors treated the data: Repertoires were assessed using TRBV/TRBJ rearrangement plots, CDR3 size and DJ length profiles, and Simpson's diversity index. Whichever DNA sequence was most abundant in the deep sequencing data was defined as the immunodominant clone. CDR3 amino acid sequences were checked for sharing across subjects and were also compared against the VDJdb database and published repertoires. Clones were called with MiXCR by TCRdb after fastp trimmed the public reads at Q25, and only in-frame beta chains were retained. Identical CDR3 proteins give one entry, which carries the most common genes and DNA. The V and J calls, along with clone size, are taken from TCRdb and not from the paper's own processing. The sample data list about 160,000 distinct CDR3 sequences, and roughly two thirds of these were observed just once. The ten largest account for 40% to 55% of the sample.

This sequence originates from a human donor with aplastic anemia. Input material: sorted CD4+, CD8+, or CD8+CD57+ T cells (not recorded which) from PBMCs. The chain links TRBV7-2 with TRBJ2-1; 10 bases in the middle match TRBD2. Read as DNA, the sequence is TGTGCCAGCAGACCCCCGGAGAGCGGGAGGGCCGATGAGCAGTTCTTC. Translated, this is CASRPPESGRADEQFF. With all but the CDR3 taken from the reference TRBV7-2 and TRBJ2-1 genes, the full variable domain is: GAGVSQSPSNKVTEKGKDVELRCDPISGHTALYWYRQSLGQGLEFLIYFQGNSAPDKSGLPSDRFSAERTGGSVSTLTIQRTQQEDSAVYLCASRPPESGRADEQFFGPGTRLTVL.